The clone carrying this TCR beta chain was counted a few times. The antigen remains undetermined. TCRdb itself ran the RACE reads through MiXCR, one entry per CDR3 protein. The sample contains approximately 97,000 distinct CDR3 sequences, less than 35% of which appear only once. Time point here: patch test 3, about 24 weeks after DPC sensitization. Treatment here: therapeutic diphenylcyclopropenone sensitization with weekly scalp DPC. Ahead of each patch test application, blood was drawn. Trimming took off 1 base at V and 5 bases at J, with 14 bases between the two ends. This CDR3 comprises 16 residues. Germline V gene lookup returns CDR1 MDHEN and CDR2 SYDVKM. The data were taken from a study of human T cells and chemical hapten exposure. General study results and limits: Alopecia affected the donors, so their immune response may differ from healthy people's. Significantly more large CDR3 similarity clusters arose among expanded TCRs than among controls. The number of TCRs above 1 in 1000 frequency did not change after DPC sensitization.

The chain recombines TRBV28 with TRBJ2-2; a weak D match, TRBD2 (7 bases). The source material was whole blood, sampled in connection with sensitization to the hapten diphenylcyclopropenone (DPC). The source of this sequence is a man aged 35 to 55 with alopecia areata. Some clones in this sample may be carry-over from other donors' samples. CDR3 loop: CASSLSEQGGTGELFF. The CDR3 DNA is TGTGCCAGCAGTTTATCAGAACAGGGAGGGACCGGGGAGCTGTTTTTT.